This TCR beta chain was recovered during a study of T-cell reconstitution after alpha-beta-depleted transplantation in children. The CDR3 loop spans 16 amino acids. Germline-derived CDR1 and CDR2 are LGHNA and YSLEER. V was clipped by 0 bases and J by 10 bases, with 19 bases between them. The authors prepared the TCRbeta library with unique molecular identifiers. TCRdb called the PCR reads again in MiXCR, with one record for every CDR3 protein. The table lists about 640,000 distinct CDR3 sequences, 13% of them singletons. The material sequenced was PBMCs, mostly from graft donor cells, taken 360 days after TCRalphabeta/CD19-depleted stem cell transplant. The clonotype comes from a male patient between 10 and 17 years old who had a stem cell transplant for acute myeloid leukemia, so the T cells may come from the graft donor. The V and J genes are TRBV4-3 and TRBJ2-1; a weak D match, TRBD2 (6 bases). The CDR3 sequence: CASSQDVSGSVNEQFF. Written as DNA, the CDR3 is TGCGCCAGCAGCCAAGATGTCAGCGGGTCCGTGAACGAGCAGTTCTTC.